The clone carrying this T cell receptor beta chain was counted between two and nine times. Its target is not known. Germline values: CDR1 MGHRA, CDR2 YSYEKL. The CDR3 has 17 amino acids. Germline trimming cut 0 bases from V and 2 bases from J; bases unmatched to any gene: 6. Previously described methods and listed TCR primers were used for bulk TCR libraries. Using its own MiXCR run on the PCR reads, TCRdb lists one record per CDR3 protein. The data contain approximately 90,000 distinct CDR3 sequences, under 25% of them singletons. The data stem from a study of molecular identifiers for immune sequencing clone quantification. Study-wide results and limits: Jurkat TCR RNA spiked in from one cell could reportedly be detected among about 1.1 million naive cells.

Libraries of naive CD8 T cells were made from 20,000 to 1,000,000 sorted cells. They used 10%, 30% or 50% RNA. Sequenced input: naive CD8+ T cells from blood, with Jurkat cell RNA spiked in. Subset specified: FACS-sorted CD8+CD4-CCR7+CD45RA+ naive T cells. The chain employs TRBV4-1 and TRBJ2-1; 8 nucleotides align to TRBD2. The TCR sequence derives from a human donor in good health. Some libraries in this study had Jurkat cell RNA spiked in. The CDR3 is CASSQDSSGGPYNEQFF. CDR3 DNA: TGCGCCAGCAGCCAAGATTCGAGCGGGGGACCCTACAATGAGCAGTTCTTC.